These 18 T cell receptor beta chains originate from one sample sequenced in a study of vaccination and CD4 T cells after COVID-19. Treatment described: 10-day PBMC culture with coronavirus spike peptide pools or control peptides (ViraFEST assay). Researchers collected the unexposed donor's CD4+ T cells before the COVID-19 pandemic (2011-2018). An Oncomine TCR Beta short-read assay was used to sequence the DNA from cultured CD4+ T cells. One entry per CDR3 protein results from TCRdb running MiXCR on the PCR reads. The data show about 8,400 distinct CDR3 sequences, less than 55% seen once. Their cognate antigens are unknown. Sequencing used CD4+ T cells from blood, cultured in vitro. The origin of the receptors is a human donor in good health.

This clonotype has just a few counts. The chain recombines TRBV7-2 with TRBJ1-6; D is undetermined. V was pared by 5 bases and J by 6 bases, with 5 bases between. From germline, CDR1 is SGHTA and CDR2 FQGNSA. CDR3 length equals 12 residues. The CDR3 DNA follows: TGTGCCAGCAGCGCCAGTAATTCACCCCTCCACTTT. This gives the protein CASSASNSPLHF.

The sample holds a few counts of this clonotype. The V call is TRBV7-2, the J call TRBJ1-2; D is uncertain. The CDR3 length is 13 residues. The germline gives CDR1 SGHTA, CDR2 FQGNSA. Trimming removed 5 bases from V and 4 bases from J, with 11 bases in between. The CDR3, as DNA: TGTGCCAGCAGCAGGGAGTGGAGCTATGGCTACACCTTC. This codes for CASSREWSYGYTF.

This sequence joins TRBV19 and TRBJ1-5; 9 nucleotides line up with TRBD1. J gave up 1 base and V 4 bases, and 5 bases lay outside the gene matches. The germline V gene has CDR1 LNHDA and CDR2 SQIVND (reference sequence). CDR3 length: 16 amino acids. CDR3 bases: TGTGCCAGTAGTAAACAGGGGGCATTGAGCAATCAGCCCCAGCATTTT. This gives the protein CASSKQGALSNQPQHF.

This sequence joins TRBV5-1 and TRBJ2-3, with TRBD2 identical over 13 bases. V trimming: 0 bases; J trimming: 6 bases; junction bases outside the gene matches: 7. Germline-derived CDR1 and CDR2 are SGHRS and YFSETQ. The CDR3 is 17 amino acids. The CDR3 region has the DNA TGCGCCAGCAGCTTGGCCCGGACTAGCGGGAGTAAGGATACGCAGTATTTT. It codes for CASSLARTSGSKDTQYF.

The gene calls are TRBV7-9 and TRBJ2-4, with 15 bases fitting TRBD2. CDR1 and CDR2 from the germline V gene are SEHNR and FQNEAQ (reference sequence). The CDR3 contains 15 residues. The J segment lost 16 bases and the V segment lost 2 bases, leaving 9 bases of the junction unmatched. The CDR3 nucleotides are TGTGCCAGCAGCTTACACTCCGGGACTAGCGGGGGGCATTACTTC. It specifies CASSLHSGTSGGHYF.

This clonotype was picked up a small number of times. J is TRBJ2-7 and V is TRBV6-2 or TRBV6-3, with unresolved D. Germline V CDR1 and CDR2: MNHEY, SVGEGT. CDR3 length: 15 amino acids. The V end was cut by 0 bases, the J end by 0 bases, with 9 bases between. The CDR3 nucleotides read TGTGCCAGCAGTTACTCTATGGCAGACTCCTACGAGCAGTACTTC. This translates into CASSYSMADSYEQYF.

V is TRBV27 and J is TRBJ2-3; 7 bases are shared with TRBD2. J lost 6 bases, V lost 6 bases, and 9 bases had no gene match. CDR1 is MNHEY and CDR2 is SMNVEV in the germline V gene (reference sequence). This CDR3 spans 14 amino acids. Here the CDR3 DNA reads TGTGCCAGCAGGCAACTCGGGAGGCCCGATACGCAGTATTTT. This codes for CASRQLGRPDTQYF.

This clonotype was observed a handful of times. This chain uses TRBV7-2 with TRBJ2-3, with 11 nucleotides matching TRBD2. The CDR3 sequence is 18 residues long. V gave up 4 bases and J gave up 7 bases; unmatched junction bases: 16. The germline V gene encodes CDR1 SGHTA and CDR2 FQGNSA. CDR3 DNA: TGTGCCAGCAGCTCCCGTAGGGTAGCGGGGGGGAACCTCCATACGCAGTATTTT. This codes for CASSSRRVAGGNLHTQYF.

The chain is built from TRBV6-5 and TRBJ1-2, with D uncertain. Germline V lookup: CDR1 MNHEY, CDR2 SVGAGI. V was clipped by 2 bases and J by 4 bases, with 11 bases between them. The CDR3 has 14 amino acids. CDR3 in DNA: TGTGCCAGCAGTTACCTCCGGGCGGTCTATGGCTACACCTTC. Its protein product is CASSYLRAVYGYTF.

The gene calls are TRBV12-3 or TRBV12-4 and TRBJ2-5, with D uncertain. The CDR3 runs 14 residues. Trimming stripped 3 bases from V and 5 bases from J, with 13 bases between. The CDR3 here is CASSFGSAWETQYF. CDR3 sequence (DNA): TGTGCCAGCAGTTTCGGCTCGGCCTGGGAGACCCAGTACTTC.

The gene calls are TRBV7-2 and TRBJ2-7, with D perhaps being TRBD1 or TRBD2 (5 bases each). The CDR3 has 15 residues. Germline V gene sequence: CDR1 SGHTA, CDR2 FQGNSA. V lost 1 base to trimming and J lost 7 bases, with 17 bases between them. CDR3 in amino acids: CASSLVVGGSREQYF. CDR3 DNA sequence: TGTGCCAGCAGCTTAGTGGTTGGGGGATCGAGAGAGCAGTACTTC.

This clonotype occurred a few times. CDR3 in DNA: TGTGCCAGCAGCATCCCCCCCGGGAGTTTACAAGAGACCCAGTACTTC. Its protein is CASSIPPGSLQETQYF. The chain couples TRBV6-2 or TRBV6-3 to TRBJ2-5; perhaps TRBD2 as D (6 bases). From germline, CDR1 is MNHEY and CDR2 SVGEGT. Trimming cost V 6 bases and J 2 bases, with 19 bases left between them. The CDR3 loop spans 16 amino acids.

This clonotype has more than one count but fewer than ten. This chain uses TRBV27 with TRBJ2-5; D may be TRBD1 (6 bases). The CDR3 totals 14 residues. Deletions cut 5 bases from V and 0 bases from J, with 10 bases between. CDR1 MNHEY and CDR2 SMNVEV come from the germline V gene (reference sequence). This CDR3 is CASSPRDNQETQYF. The CDR3 bases are TGTGCCAGCAGTCCCAGGGACAACCAAGAGACCCAGTACTTC.

This clonotype was seen a handful of times. V and J are TRBV6-1 and TRBJ1-5, with no clear D. Germline CDR1 reads MNHNS; CDR2 reads SASEGT. This CDR3 is built from 14 residues. V lost 6 bases and J lost 4, with 13 bases in between. Here the CDR3 DNA reads TGTGCCAGCAGGTCCTACGTCAATAATCAGCCCCAGCATTTT. It is translated as CASRSYVNNQPQHF.

This chain joins TRBV20-1 and TRBJ1-1, with D unresolved. The V end was cut by 6 bases, the J end by 5 bases, with 19 bases between. The germline V gene encodes CDR1 DFQATT and CDR2 SNEGSKA (reference sequence). This CDR3 is 14 amino acids long. CDR3 nucleotides: TGCAGTGCGCCATGGAACACGGGGAATACTGAAGCTTTCTTT. Its protein product is CSAPWNTGNTEAFF.

This clonotype was found a few times. J is TRBJ1-1 and V is TRBV7-2; 7 bases align to TRBD1. Germline V gene data show CDR1 as SGHTA and CDR2 as FQGNSA. Germline trimming cut 5 bases from V and 0 bases from J; bases unmatched to any gene: 3. This CDR3 is built from 14 residues. CDR3 coding DNA: TGTGCCAGCAGCCGTGGACAGGTGAACACTGAAGCTTTCTTT. Encoded protein: CASSRGQVNTEAFF.

The chain combines TRBV29-1 with TRBJ2-3, with TRBD1 matching 7 bases. V shed 3 bases, J shed 2 bases, and the junction held 8 bases outside the gene matches. CDR1 is SQVTM and CDR2 is ANQGSEA in the germline V gene. The length of the CDR3 is 15 residues. The CDR3 DNA follows: TGCAGCGTTGAGGCAACGGGACAGTTCACAGATACGCAGTATTTT. Translated, it gives CSVEATGQFTDTQYF.

The rearrangement joins TRBV20-1 to TRBJ1-2; unclear D gene. The CDR3 contains 13 residues. Trimming cost V 4 bases and J 5 bases, with 14 bases left between them. Looked up from germline, CDR1 is DFQATT and CDR2 is SNEGSKA (reference sequence). The CDR3 sequence: CSAKPSGDYGYTF. The CDR3 DNA follows: TGCAGTGCTAAACCCTCCGGGGATTATGGCTACACCTTC.